These 32 T cell receptor beta chains came from one sample sequenced in a study of PD-1 blockade in classical Hodgkin lymphoma. No patient escaped relapse after autologous stem cell transplantation, and brentuximab vedotin exposure varied. The repertoire was sequenced with immunoSEQ multiplex PCR; TCRdb's copy has only in-frame clones and lacks some. The data show some 20,000 clones, with approximately 74% seen just once and 15% to 20% held by the top ten. Source: peripheral blood mononuclear cells (PBMCs), taken at baseline. The receptors were sampled from a human donor with classical Hodgkin lymphoma.

The V call is TRBV12-1, the J call TRBJ2-6. TRBV12-1 is reported as a pseudogene. The length of the CDR3 is 18 residues. The CDR3 loop reads CASSPLCCQSSGANVLTF. CDR3 in DNA: TGTGCCAGCAGCCCCCTATGCTGCCAGTCCTCTGGGGCCAACGTCCTGACTTTC.

This sequence joins TRBV6-5 and TRBJ1-3; 7 bases fit TRBD1. Germline V gene data show CDR1 as MNHEY and CDR2 as SVGAGI. Losses at the gene ends were 0 bases for V and 0 bases for J; bases not matched to a gene: 2. The CDR3 sequence is 16 residues long. The CDR3 is CASSYSGGGSGNTIYF. As DNA, the CDR3 is TGTGCCAGCAGTTACTCAGGGGGCGGCTCTGGAAACACCATATATTTT.

This chain joins TRBV5-6 and TRBJ1-1; D is unresolved. This CDR3 has 14 amino acids. Trimming cost V 2 bases and J 1 base, with 9 bases left between them. Germline V gives CDR1 SGHDT, CDR2 YYEEEE. CDR3 sequence: CASSFFSRNTEAFF. CDR3 in DNA: TGTGCCAGCAGCTTTTTTTCTAGGAACACTGAAGCTTTCTTT.

In nucleotides, the CDR3 is TGTGCCAGCAGTCGCGGGGGGGTGGCTGGGCAGCCCCAGCATTTT. As protein: CASSRGGVAGQPQHF. V and J are TRBV28 and TRBJ1-5; perhaps TRBD1 as D (5 bases). The V end lost 5 bases, the J end lost 7 bases, and 18 bases lay between the germline ends. Germline lookup yields CDR1 MDHEN and CDR2 SYDVKM. The length of the CDR3 is 15 residues.

The rearrangement links TRBV4-3 to TRBJ1-1; D might be TRBD1 (5 bases). V lost 4 bases and J lost 6, with 15 bases in between. This CDR3 is 14 amino acids long. Per germline, CDR1 LGHNA and CDR2 YSLEER. CDR3 protein: CASSRLATRAEAFF. In DNA, the CDR3 is TGCGCCAGCAGCCGCCTGGCGACCAGGGCTGAAGCTTTCTTT.

Of note for this clone: At the DNA level, this CDR3 is encoded by other sequences in the same sample as well. J is TRBJ1-4 and V is TRBV5-1; 8 bases are shared with TRBD1. Germline CDR1 reads SGHRS; CDR2 reads YFSETQ. This CDR3 region has 15 residues. Trimming took 4 bases from V and 2 from J; bases not matched to a gene: 4. Here the CDR3 reads CASSRDRGTNEKLFF. CDR3 in DNA: TGCGCCAGCAGCCGTGACAGGGGCACTAATGAAAAACTGTTTTTT.

Worth noting for this clone: Likely a read error: the CDR3 ends without its conserved phenylalanine or tryptophan. V usage is TRBV28 and J usage is TRBJ1-1; D is ambiguous. The CDR3 spans 11 residues. CDR1 MDHEN and CDR2 SYDVKM come from the germline V gene. Trimming cost V 7 bases and J 2 bases, with 5 bases left between them. CDR3: CASTGNTEAFV. The CDR3 DNA reads as TGTGCCAGCACAGGAAACACTGAAGCTTTCGTT.

The rearrangement links TRBV19 to TRBJ2-5; 7 nucleotides align to TRBD1. This CDR3 contains 14 residues. V lost 6 bases and J lost 5; bases outside the gene matches: 9. Germline assignment: CDR1 LNHDA and CDR2 SQIVND (reference sequence). In DNA form, the CDR3 reads TGTGCCAGTAGCAAAACAGGGGTGCTGGAGACCCAGTACTTC. It specifies CASSKTGVLETQYF.

This clone was picked up a small number of times. The V call is TRBV6-1, the J call TRBJ1-6; D is possibly TRBD1 (5 bases). This CDR3 has 12 residues. Trimming took off 3 bases at V and 9 bases at J, with 6 bases between the two ends. Germline V gives CDR1 MNHNS, CDR2 SASEGT. The CDR3 region has the DNA TGTGCCAGCAGTGAGGGGCGTTCACCCCTCCACTTT. Translating it yields CASSEGRSPLHF.

This rearrangement joins TRBV6-6 to TRBJ2-7; 9 bases are a match to TRBD1. CDR3 length equals 15 residues. After removal of 6 bases from V and 2 bases from J, the junction contained 8 bases not matched to a gene. The V gene's germline CDR1 is MNHNY and CDR2 SVGAGI (reference sequence). The CDR3 spells CASRITGTGTYEQYF. Here the CDR3 DNA reads TGTGCCAGCAGAATCACCGGGACAGGGACCTACGAGCAGTACTTC.

The chain carries TRBV30 and TRBJ2-7; 8 bases map to TRBD2. CDR1 and CDR2 (germline): GTSNPN, SVGIG (reference sequence). CDR3 length equals 11 residues. Germline trimming cut 4 bases from V and 6 bases from J; bases unmatched to any gene: 2. CDR3 in DNA: TGTGCCTGGACGGGAGGGTCCGAGCAGTACTTC. Its protein is CAWTGGSEQYF.

The chain uses TRBV7-8 and TRBJ1-1; D remains ambiguous. Between the trimmed V and J ends, which lost 1 base and 4 bases, there was a span of 10 bases. The CDR3 has 14 residues. Germline CDR1 SGHVS, CDR2 FQNEAQ. CDR3 nucleotide sequence: TGTGCCAGCAGCTTAGAAGTGGGGTCCACTGAAGCTTTCTTT. It is translated as CASSLEVGSTEAFF.

The chain carries TRBV6-4 and TRBJ2-1, with TRBD2 identical over 13 bases. Germline V CDR1 and CDR2: MRHNA, SNTAGT. J lost 8 bases, V lost 5 bases, and 6 bases had no gene match. The CDR3 is 15 residues long. The chain's CDR3 is CASSIGTSGMDEQFF. For the CDR3, the DNA is TGTGCCAGCAGTATAGGGACTAGCGGGATGGATGAGCAGTTCTTC.

The chain has TRBV19 and TRBJ2-2; no clear D gene. Trimming took 3 bases from V and 6 from J, leaving 8 bases between them. This CDR3 contains 13 residues. The germline V gene encodes CDR1 LNHDA and CDR2 SQIVND (reference sequence). CDR3 in amino acids: CASSIVVAGELFF. DNA for the CDR3: TGTGCCAGTAGTATTGTGGTAGCCGGGGAGCTGTTTTTT.

V is TRBV9 and J is TRBJ1-3; D ambiguous. Germline V gene lookup returns CDR1 SGDLS and CDR2 YYNGEE. The CDR3 covers 16 residues. Trimming removed 4 bases at V and 0 bases at J, with 14 bases between. The CDR3 is CASSPRGPNSGNTIYF. As DNA, the CDR3 is TGTGCCAGCAGCCCCCGAGGACCCAACTCTGGAAACACCATATATTTT.

This clone was counted once. The V and J genes are TRBV4-3 and TRBJ2-1; D unresolved. The ends were cut back, 1 base at V and 1 base at J, with 8 bases in the middle. Per germline, CDR1 LGHNA and CDR2 YSLEER. The CDR3 covers 15 residues. In DNA form, the CDR3 reads TGCGCCAGCAGCCAAGCCAGTAGTTCCTACAATGAGCAGTTCTTC. It encodes CASSQASSSYNEQFF.

This clone was seen a handful of times. The V gene is TRBV5-1, the J gene TRBJ1-3; the D is unclear. The CDR3 is made up of 13 amino acids. The ends were cut back, 4 bases at V and 4 bases at J, with 9 bases in the middle. Germline V gene sequence: CDR1 SGHRS, CDR2 YFSETQ. The CDR3 nucleotides are TGCGCCAGCAGCATCGGTGGCGGAAACACCATATATTTT. Amino acids: CASSIGGGNTIYF.

This clone was detected once. The chain combines TRBV28 with TRBJ1-6; D possibly corresponds to TRBD1 (5 bases). CDR1 MDHEN and CDR2 SYDVKM come from the germline V gene. CDR3 length equals 14 residues. Trimming removed 2 bases from V and 9 bases from J, with 11 bases in between. CDR3 amino acids: CASSLLGRPSPLHF. The CDR3 DNA is TGTGCCAGCAGTTTACTGGGGCGTCCTTCACCCCTCCACTTT.

The CDR3 protein is CASSVEGPGIRNEQFF. In nucleotides, the CDR3 is TGTGCCAGCAGCGTAGAAGGTCCGGGAATTAGGAATGAGCAGTTCTTC. The rearrangement links TRBV9 to TRBJ2-1; D may be TRBD2 (5 bases). The germline V gene has CDR1 SGDLS and CDR2 YYNGEE. The CDR3 sequence is 16 residues long. V lost 0 bases to trimming and J lost 7 bases, with 17 bases between them.

This chain joins TRBV18 and TRBJ2-4; TRBD1 is a possible D gene (5 bases). CDR1 KGHSH and CDR2 LQKENI come from the germline V gene. This CDR3 has 15 amino acids. V was cut by 3 bases and J by 1 base, with 10 bases left in between. The chain's CDR3 is CASSPPDMAKNIQYF. For the CDR3, the DNA is TGTGCCAGCTCACCCCCGGACATGGCCAAAAACATTCAGTACTTC.

This chain joins TRBV28 and TRBJ1-1, with TRBD1 as a possible D gene (5 bases). This CDR3 contains 11 residues. In germline, CDR1 is MDHEN, CDR2 SYDVKM. V was pared by 6 bases and J by 6 bases, with 8 bases between. CDR3 DNA: TGTGCCAGCAGAACGGGGGCTGAAGCTTTCTTT. This translates into CASRTGAEAFF.

This chain connects TRBV7-9 to TRBJ2-7; D gene ambiguous. Germline CDR1 SEHNR, CDR2 FQNEAQ (reference sequence). V dropped 4 bases and J dropped 0 bases, with 4 bases sitting between them. This CDR3 contains 12 residues. CDR3 nucleotide sequence: TGTGCCAGCAGCTCCCACTCCTACGAGCAGTACTTC. It codes for CASSSHSYEQYF.

The chain combines TRBV7-9 with TRBJ2-2, with 8 bases aligning to TRBD1. Germline-derived CDR1 and CDR2 are SEHNR and FQNEAQ (reference sequence). Germline trimming cut 6 bases from V and 4 bases from J; bases unmatched to any gene: 13. The CDR3 runs to 17 residues. The DNA for the CDR3 is TGTGCCAGCAGGCCAACTGACAGGGGATTTAGCACCGGGGAGCTGTTTTTT. Translating gives CASRPTDRGFSTGELFF.

This chain joins TRBV7-9 and TRBJ1-2, with D maybe TRBD1 (5 bases). Trimming took off 5 bases at V and 2 bases at J, with 12 bases between the two ends. Germline-derived CDR1 and CDR2 are SEHNR and FQNEAQ (reference sequence). The CDR3 consists of 14 residues. The DNA for the CDR3 is TGTGCCAGCAGCCCCGGGACTCTCAACTATGGCTACACCTTC. Translating gives CASSPGTLNYGYTF.

The J gene is TRBJ1-5, the V gene TRBV11-2; no firm D call. Germline V gene lookup returns CDR1 SGHAT and CDR2 FQNNGV. V was cut by 2 bases and J by 5 bases, with 7 bases left in between. The length of the CDR3 is 13 residues. The CDR3 loop is CASSLTHDQPQHF. CDR3 sequence (DNA): TGTGCCAGCAGCTTAACTCACGATCAGCCCCAGCATTTT.

The gene calls are TRBV7-8 and TRBJ2-1, with a tentative D call TRBD2 (6 bases). CDR1 is SGHVS and CDR2 is FQNEAQ in the germline V gene. This CDR3 is built from 19 residues. V was clipped by 5 bases and J by 0 bases, with 23 bases between them. The CDR3 DNA reads as TGTGCCAGCAGCCCTAGCCGGTCGGGGGTAATGAGCTCCTACAATGAGCAGTTCTTC. Its protein is CASSPSRSGVMSSYNEQFF.

The V gene is TRBV5-8, the J gene TRBJ2-1, with TRBD2 matching over 13 bases. V lost 5 bases and J lost 10; bases outside the gene matches: 12. CDR1 is SGHTS, CDR2 YDEGEE, per germline. This CDR3 is built from 16 residues. CDR3 amino acids: CASRRGLAGFLGEQFF. The CDR3 DNA follows: TGTGCCAGCAGGAGGGGACTAGCGGGATTTCTCGGGGAGCAGTTCTTC.

This sequence joins TRBV18 and TRBJ2-3; D gene unclear. Trimming took 2 bases from V and 4 from J, leaving 4 bases between them. Germline loops: CDR1 KGHSH, CDR2 LQKENI. The CDR3 contains 12 residues. CDR3 protein: CASSPYADTQYF. The CDR3 DNA is TGTGCCAGCTCACCATACGCAGATACGCAGTATTTT. Variable domain in full (rest from reference TRBV18 and TRBJ2-3): NAGVMQNPRHLVRRRGQEARLRCSPMKGHSHVYWYRQLPEEGLKFMVYLQKENIIDESGMPKERFSAEFPKEGPSILRIQQVVRGDSAAYFCASSPYADTQYFGPGTRLTVL.

CDR3 DNA sequence: TGTGCCAGCAGCACCCGGGACAGATCATACGAGCAGTACTTC. Its translation: CASSTRDRSYEQYF. The V gene is TRBV27, the J gene TRBJ2-7; 7 bases are a match to TRBD1. J lost 4 bases, V lost 6 bases, and 9 bases had no gene match. Germline V lookup: CDR1 MNHEY, CDR2 SMNVEV (reference sequence). The CDR3 covers 14 residues.

In its sample, this clone ranks as medium-sized. V usage is TRBV25-1 and J usage is TRBJ1-4; D may be TRBD1 (5 bases). This CDR3 region has 15 residues. Germline values: CDR1 MGHDK, CDR2 SYGVNS. V lost 3 bases and J 7 bases, leaving 15 bases between the germline ends. CDR3 amino acids: CASSERQTGPEKLFF. In nucleotides, the CDR3 is TGTGCCAGCAGTGAGAGACAGACGGGTCCTGAAAAACTGTTTTTT.

This rearrangement joins TRBV6-5 to TRBJ1-3; the D gene is possibly TRBD1 (5 bases). The germline gives CDR1 MNHEY, CDR2 SVGAGI. The CDR3 length is 15 residues. Trimming removed 4 bases from V and 0 bases from J, with 10 bases in between. The CDR3 coding sequence is TGTGCCAGCAGTTTGGGGACCCTCTCTGGAAACACCATATATTTT. It codes for CASSLGTLSGNTIYF.

The rearrangement uses TRBV28 and TRBJ1-5, with D possibly being TRBD1 (6 bases). The CDR3 is made up of 14 amino acids. The germline V gene has CDR1 MDHEN and CDR2 SYDVKM. The V end was cut by 4 bases, the J end by 4 bases, with 11 bases between. DNA of the CDR3: TGTGCCAGCAGTTCCGGACAGATGAATCAGCCCCAGCATTTT. Encoded protein: CASSSGQMNQPQHF.